These 24 T cell receptor beta chains came from one sample sequenced in a study of shared clonotypes between healthy human individuals. Data came from immunoSEQ multiplex PCR; TCRdb stores just in-frame clones and leaves some out. The data hold some 1,600,000 clones, with approximately 98% observed a single time. The sequenced sample consisted of naive CD4+ T cells sorted from blood. Documented subset: CD45RA+ positively selected. The receptors come from a man between 25 and 39 years old in good health.

V usage is TRBV5-4 and J usage is TRBJ2-7; D might be TRBD1 or TRBD2, each matching 5 bases. The CDR3 length is 13 residues. CDR1 is SGHNT, CDR2 YYREEE, per germline (reference sequence). Trimming took off 0 bases at V and 6 bases at J, with 10 bases between the two ends. The CDR3 nucleotides are TGTGCCAGCAGCTTGGCGGGGCTAGGCGAGCAGTACTTC. Translating it yields CASSLAGLGEQYF.

The chain links TRBV28 to TRBJ2-1; D is unresolved. Per germline, CDR1 MDHEN and CDR2 SYDVKM. The V gene lost 6 bases and the J gene lost 3 bases, with 6 bases spanning the gap. The length of the CDR3 is 12 residues. The chain's CDR3 is CASRANYNEQFF. The CDR3 DNA follows: TGTGCCAGCAGAGCGAACTACAATGAGCAGTTCTTC.

The chain is built from TRBV5-4 and TRBJ2-1; D perhaps matches TRBD2 (6 bases). CDR3 length: 15 residues. From germline, CDR1 is SGHNT and CDR2 YYREEE (reference sequence). V lost 0 bases and J 3 bases, leaving 10 bases between the germline ends. In nucleotides, the CDR3 is TGTGCCAGCAGCTTGGCTGCTAGCGACTACAATGAGCAGTTCTTC. This sequence encodes CASSLAASDYNEQFF.

The V and J genes are TRBV9 and TRBJ1-5; D is uncertain. The CDR3 contains 14 residues. Trimming removed 3 bases at V and 2 bases at J, with 9 bases between. Germline V gene data show CDR1 as SGDLS and CDR2 as YYNGEE. Here the CDR3 DNA reads TGTGCCAGCAGCGCAGACGCAGGCAATCAGCCCCAGCATTTT. It translates to CASSADAGNQPQHF.

This clone was observed a single time. The CDR3 sequence is CASSIFLSWSGSPLVEQYF. CDR3 bases: TGTGCCAGTAGTATCTTCTTAAGTTGGAGCGGGAGTCCATTAGTCGAGCAGTACTTC. The J gene is TRBJ2-7, the V gene TRBV19; 8 bases are a match to TRBD2. The CDR3 runs 19 residues. Germline CDR1 and CDR2: LNHDA and SQIVND (reference sequence). V lost 3 bases, J lost 6 bases, and 22 bases stayed unmatched.

The chain employs TRBV18 and TRBJ1-4; D not certain. The CDR3 covers 12 residues. Germline assignment: CDR1 KGHSH and CDR2 LQKENI. Trimming stripped 6 bases from V and 6 bases from J, with 8 bases between. CDR3 sequence: CASSTQDEKLFF. The CDR3 nucleotides read TGTGCCAGCTCGACCCAGGATGAAAAACTGTTTTTT.

The chain joins TRBV28 to TRBJ2-4; 9 nucleotides agree with TRBD1. After removal of 6 bases from V and 0 bases from J, the junction contained 15 bases not matched to a gene. Germline values: CDR1 MDHEN, CDR2 SYDVKM. CDR3 size: 19 residues. CDR3 sequence: CASSTGGAGGGLAKNIQYF. The CDR3 nucleotides read TGTGCCAGCAGCACAGGGGGCGCAGGTGGGGGTCTAGCCAAAAACATTCAGTACTTC.

The chain links TRBV23-1 to TRBJ1-5; D unclear. TRBV23-1 is placed among ORFs of uncertain function. CDR3 length equals 15 residues. V dropped 4 bases and J dropped 2 bases, with 12 bases sitting between them. CDR3 loop: CASSPFSRGNQPQHF. The DNA for the CDR3 is TGCGCCAGCAGTCCCTTTTCAAGGGGCAATCAGCCCCAGCATTTT.

The chain carries TRBV6-6 and TRBJ1-2; TRBD1 matches 9 bases. Trimming took 5 bases from V and 8 from J; bases not matched to a gene: 12. Germline CDR1 and CDR2: MNHNY and SVGAGI (reference sequence). The CDR3 contains 15 residues. The CDR3 is CASSATGTGFRGYTF. CDR3 DNA: TGTGCCAGCAGTGCCACCGGGACAGGGTTTCGAGGCTACACCTTC.

The chain is built from TRBV11-3 and TRBJ2-5; 9 bases line up with TRBD1. This CDR3 has 15 amino acids. The J segment lost 2 bases and the V segment lost 5 bases, leaving 6 bases of the junction unmatched. Looked up from germline, CDR1 is SGHNT and CDR2 is YENEEA. The CDR3 coding sequence is TGTGCCAGCAGCCCCGGGACAGGGTCACAAGAGACCCAGTACTTC. It is translated as CASSPGTGSQETQYF.

The rearrangement links TRBV11-2 to TRBJ2-2, with unresolved D. The V and J ends lost 1 base and 3 bases respectively, with 6 bases between them. CDR1 and CDR2 from the germline V gene are SGHAT and FQNNGV. This CDR3 has 14 amino acids. The DNA of the CDR3 is TGTGCCAGCAGCTTAGCCCACTACACCGGGGAGCTGTTTTTT. It is translated as CASSLAHYTGELFF.

This clone was observed a single time. The rearrangement uses TRBV4-2 and TRBJ2-7; 9 bases match TRBD2. Germline lookup yields CDR1 LGHNA and CDR2 YNFKEQ. The CDR3 has 13 amino acids. Trimming cost V 2 bases and J 7 bases; bases outside gene matches: 3. CDR3 DNA: TGTGCCAGCAGCCAAATCCTAGCGGGGGAGCAGTACTTC. Its protein is CASSQILAGEQYF.

This chain joins TRBV19 and TRBJ1-5, with a possible D match to TRBD1 (5 bases). The CDR3 loop spans 15 amino acids. Germline CDR1 is LNHDA and CDR2 is SQIVND (reference sequence). V was pared by 6 bases and J by 0 bases, with 12 bases between. The CDR3 sequence is CASRTFGASNQPQHF. The CDR3 region has the DNA TGTGCCAGTAGAACCTTCGGGGCTAGCAATCAGCCCCAGCATTTT.

J is TRBJ2-7 and V is TRBV11-2, with a weak D call TRBD1 (6 bases). The CDR3 totals 14 residues. Trimming left V 5 bases short and J 2 bases short, with 13 bases between. Germline CDR1 is SGHAT and CDR2 is FQNNGV. This chain's CDR3 is CASSPGTRAYEQYF. The CDR3 nucleotides are TGTGCCAGCAGCCCTGGGACACGAGCCTACGAGCAGTACTTC.

This chain uses TRBV4-2 with TRBJ2-2, with 10 bases identical to TRBD2. With 1 base clipped from V and 8 bases from J, the junction kept 7 bases outside the gene matches. CDR1 LGHNA and CDR2 YNFKEQ come from the germline V gene. The CDR3 is made up of 16 amino acids. The CDR3 is CASSQGPSGSSGELFF. CDR3 DNA sequence: TGTGCCAGCAGCCAAGGTCCTAGCGGGAGTTCGGGGGAGCTGTTTTTT.

The rearrangement links TRBV29-1 to TRBJ1-5, with D possibly being TRBD1 (5 bases). This CDR3 is built from 14 residues. Per germline, CDR1 SQVTM and CDR2 ANQGSEA. The V gene lost 4 bases and the J gene lost 9 bases, with 19 bases spanning the gap. CDR3 protein: CSVVQSGLAGPQHF. For the CDR3, the DNA is TGCAGCGTTGTTCAGTCAGGGCTGGCGGGGCCCCAGCATTTT.

V is TRBV5-1 and J is TRBJ2-7, with TRBD1 matching over 7 bases. The J segment lost 2 bases and the V segment lost 0 bases, leaving 8 bases of the junction unmatched. The CDR3 runs to 16 residues. Germline CDR1 SGHRS, CDR2 YFSETQ. This chain's CDR3 is CASSLGTGAVTYEQYF. The DNA of the CDR3 is TGCGCCAGCAGCTTGGGTACAGGGGCCGTAACCTACGAGCAGTACTTC.

The V call is TRBV5-1, the J call TRBJ2-4, with 8 bases matching TRBD1. Germline CDR1 reads SGHRS; CDR2 reads YFSETQ. Trimming removed 4 bases from V and 0 bases from J; junction bases left unmatched: 9. CDR3 size: 17 residues. CDR3 loop: CASSNRQGSSAKNIQYF. CDR3 coding DNA: TGCGCCAGCAGCAACCGACAGGGGTCGTCAGCCAAAAACATTCAGTACTTC. The variable domain in full, completed from reference TRBV5-1 and TRBJ2-4, reads KAGVTQTPRYLIKTRGQQVTLSCSPISGHRSVSWYQQTPGQGLQFLFEYFSETQRNKGNFPGRFSGRQFSNSRSEMNVSTLELGDSALYLCASSNRQGSSAKNIQYFGAGTRLSVL.

The table lists this clone with a count of one. V gene TRBV9 combines with J gene TRBJ1-3; D remains unclear. The CDR3 covers 16 residues. Germline values: CDR1 SGDLS, CDR2 YYNGEE. V shed 2 bases and J shed 4 bases, with 16 bases lying between them. CDR3 in DNA: TGTGCCAGCAGCGTCGGCCTCGGATTGTCGGGAAACACCATATATTTT. Translating gives CASSVGLGLSGNTIYF.

The V and J genes are TRBV6-1 and TRBJ2-1, with no clear D. This CDR3 contains 15 residues. Germline values: CDR1 MNHNS, CDR2 SASEGT. Trimming shortened V by 4 bases and J by 1 base, and 11 bases separated the two germline ends. The CDR3 DNA follows: TGTGCCAGCAGTGGCAGCGCGAGATCCTACAATGAGCAGTTCTTC. As protein: CASSGSARSYNEQFF.

The chain has TRBV5-5 and TRBJ2-1, with D possibly being TRBD1 or TRBD2 (5 bases each). From germline, CDR1 is SGHKS and CDR2 YYEKEE (reference sequence). The CDR3 runs 16 residues. V dropped 1 base and J dropped 0 bases, with 11 bases sitting between them. Here the CDR3 DNA reads TGTGCCAGCAGCTTGTCTGGGGGTCGCTCCTACAATGAGCAGTTCTTC. Translating gives CASSLSGGRSYNEQFF.

The rearrangement uses TRBV28 and TRBJ1-4; D gene ambiguous. The CDR3 is 14 residues long. V dropped 6 bases and J dropped 7 bases, with 15 bases sitting between them. Germline values: CDR1 MDHEN, CDR2 SYDVKM. CDR3 in amino acids: CASSPPRRAEKLFF. The CDR3 nucleotides are TGTGCCAGCAGCCCTCCTCGACGCGCTGAAAAACTGTTTTTT.

The chain links TRBV7-2 to TRBJ1-5; D not resolved. CDR1 is SGHTA and CDR2 is FQGNSA in the germline V gene. CDR3 size: 15 residues. Between the trimmed V and J ends, which lost 5 bases and 7 bases, there was a span of 18 bases. For the CDR3, the DNA is TGTGCCAGCAGCCCGGGAGACTTGAGAGGGCAGCCCCAGCATTTT. Protein sequence: CASSPGDLRGQPQHF.

The chain couples TRBV5-5 to TRBJ2-3; D assignment may be TRBD1 or TRBD2 (5 bases each). The CDR3 totals 15 residues. V was shortened by 3 bases and J by 4 bases, with 15 bases between the two germline ends. Germline values: CDR1 SGHKS, CDR2 YYEKEE (reference sequence). CDR3 in DNA: TGTGCCAGCAGCTGGGACCTAGGGGTCGCAGATACGCAGTATTTT. Translation gives CASSWDLGVADTQYF.